Listed here are 21 T cell receptor beta chains from one sample, sequenced in a study of regulatory T cells in long-lasting Graves disease. The authors built TCR beta libraries using iRepertoire HTBI primers and Arm-PCR of CDR3 regions. One entry per CDR3 protein, called by TCRdb with MiXCR from the multiplex PCR reads. The sample holds hundreds of thousands of distinct CDR3 sequences, around 16% seen once. Time point given: newly diagnosed GD, antithyroid drugs for less than 3 months. PBMC RNA was the source of the TCR library. A further study also used this sample, focusing on T cells in Graves' hyperthyroidism and ophthalmopathy.

The specimen was peripheral blood mononuclear cells (PBMCs), collected at new diagnosis, from a patient treated with antithyroid drugs. Receptors were obtained from a woman aged 35 to 49 with Graves disease.

This clonotype showed up many times. The chain links TRBV11-2 to TRBJ2-1; D possibly corresponds to TRBD1 (7 bases). Germline V gene data show CDR1 as SGHAT and CDR2 as FQNNGV. The CDR3 consists of 15 residues. Trimming pared 2 bases from V and 10 bases from J, leaving 18 bases between. This CDR3 is CASSLTGERAGEQFF. Written as DNA, the CDR3 is TGTGCCAGCAGCTTAACAGGGGAGAGGGCGGGAGAGCAGTTCTTC. The full variable domain, in which reference TRBV11-2 and TRBJ2-1 provide the parts outside the CDR3, is EAGVAQSPRYKIIEKRQSVAFWCNPISGHATLYWYQQILGQGPKLLIQFQNNGVVDDSQLPKDRFSAERLKGVDSTLKIQPAKLEDSAVYLCASSLTGERAGEQFFGPGTRLTVL.

This clonotype was counted only a few times. The chain has TRBV7-9 and TRBJ2-2; unclear D gene. The germline CDR1 and CDR2 sequences are SEHNR and FQNEAQ (reference sequence). Trimming removed 4 bases at V and 4 bases at J, with 19 bases between. This CDR3 has 17 amino acids. This chain's CDR3 is CASSSPREEVGTGELFF. The CDR3 DNA sequence: TGTGCCAGCAGCTCACCTAGGGAAGAGGTTGGCACCGGGGAGCTGTTTTTT.

The chain has TRBV5-6 and TRBJ2-1, with 7 bases identical to TRBD2. V shed 4 bases, J shed 4 bases, and the junction held 11 bases outside the gene matches. The CDR3 has 16 residues. CDR1 is SGHDT and CDR2 is YYEEEE in the germline V gene. CDR3 residues: CASSKAGRGSYNEQFF. As DNA, the CDR3 is TGTGCCAGCAGCAAGGCGGGGAGGGGCTCGTACAATGAGCAGTTCTTC.

Details on this clonotype: Compared with germline, one end of the junction differs, possibly owing to a read error. The V gene is TRBV19, the J gene TRBJ2-4; 8 bases are shared with TRBD1. Germline V lookup: CDR1 LNHDA, CDR2 SQIVND (reference sequence). The CDR3 is 17 residues long. The DNA for the CDR3 is TGTACCAGTAGTATTGATTCAGGGGGCTTAGCCAAAAACATTCAGTACTTC. Residues: CTSSIDSGGLAKNIQYF.

This clonotype was counted at least ten times. The chain recombines TRBV7-8 with TRBJ2-7, with 7 bases aligning to TRBD2. The trim removed 0 bases at V and 3 bases at J, leaving 5 bases unmatched. Germline CDR1 is SGHVS and CDR2 is FQNEAQ. This CDR3 has 15 residues. The DNA of the CDR3 is TGTGCCAGCAGCTTAGCGCGGGCTAGCGGCTACGAGCAGTACTTC. This sequence encodes CASSLARASGYEQYF.

This clonotype was recorded many times. A junction boundary mismatches the germline segment, possibly from a read error. This chain connects TRBV12-3 or TRBV12-4 to TRBJ2-3; D might be TRBD2 (5 bases). The CDR3 length is 15 residues. This CDR3 is CAVAEGITSTDTQYF. DNA of the CDR3: TGCGCGGTGGCCGAGGGCATTACTAGCACAGATACGCAGTATTTT.

This clonotype was recorded a few times. J is TRBJ2-3 and V is TRBV19, with 7 bases lining up with TRBD1. V gave up 10 bases and J gave up 1 base; unmatched junction bases: 11. The CDR3 is made up of 15 amino acids. Germline CDR1 reads LNHDA; CDR2 reads SQIVND (reference sequence). The chain's CDR3 is CATTSQGLRTDTQYF. DNA of the CDR3: TGTGCCACAACCTCACAGGGGTTACGCACAGATACGCAGTATTTT.

The V and J genes are TRBV6-2 or TRBV6-3 and TRBJ2-7, with 8 bases lining up with TRBD1. The CDR3 is made up of 15 amino acids. With 2 bases clipped from V and 4 bases from J, the junction kept 7 bases outside the gene matches. Germline CDR1 and CDR2: MNHEY and SVGEGT. The CDR3 DNA is TGTGCCAGCAGTTACGGATCAGGGGGCTTGTACGAGCAGTACTTC. This translates into CASSYGSGGLYEQYF.

This clonotype has a handful of counts. The junction does not match germline at one end; this may be a read error. The rearrangement joins TRBV3-1 to TRBJ2-1, with 8 bases lining up with TRBD2. Germline V gene data show CDR1 as LGHDT and CDR2 as YNNKEL (reference sequence). This CDR3 has 13 residues. CDR3 sequence: CASSQILRGGPLF. Written as DNA, the CDR3 is TGTGCCAGCAGCCAAATATTACGGGGGGGCCCACTCTTC.

The chain employs TRBV7-9 and TRBJ2-1; D is ambiguous. Trimming took 7 bases from V and 6 from J, leaving 16 bases between them. This CDR3 comprises 14 residues. From germline, CDR1 is SEHNR and CDR2 FQNEAQ (reference sequence). Written as DNA, the CDR3 is TGTGCCAGCACCGCCTGGGAAGAGCGCAATGAGCAGTTCTTC. Protein sequence: CASTAWEERNEQFF. Complete variable domain (other parts from reference TRBV7-9 and TRBJ2-1): DTGVSQNPRHKITKRGQNVTFRCDPISEHNRLYWYRQTLGQGPEFLTYFQNEAQLEKSRLLSDRFSAERPKGSFSTLEIQRTEQGDSAMYLCASTAWEERNEQFFGPGTRLTVL.

This clonotype was found a few times. This chain links TRBV10-2 with TRBJ2-7; D is unclear. Germline CDR1 reads WSHSY; CDR2 reads SAAADI. This CDR3 contains 12 residues. The ends were cut back, 2 bases at V and 5 bases at J, with 7 bases in the middle. The CDR3 loop is CASSEVSHEQYF. The CDR3 bases are TGCGCCAGCAGTGAGGTCAGTCACGAGCAGTACTTC.

This clonotype occurred many times. The J gene is TRBJ2-3, the V gene TRBV11-1, with 10 bases matching TRBD2. The ends lost 5 bases at V and 6 bases at J; junction bases unmatched: 8. Germline-derived CDR1 and CDR2 are SGHAT and FQDESV (reference sequence). This CDR3 is 15 amino acids long. DNA of the CDR3: TGTGCCAGCAGCCCATCCGGGACTAGCGATGATACGCAGTATTTT. It codes for CASSPSGTSDDTQYF.

This clonotype was counted many times. The rearrangement links TRBV11-2 to TRBJ2-7; the match to TRBD1 covers 8 bases. This CDR3 has 14 amino acids. Unmatched junction bases numbered 2, after V lost 3 bases and J lost 1 base. CDR1 and CDR2 from the germline V gene are SGHAT and FQNNGV. The CDR3 here is CASSLGQASYEQYF. CDR3 DNA sequence: TGTGCCAGCAGCTTGGGACAGGCGTCCTACGAGCAGTACTTC.

This clonotype showed up many times. This chain uses TRBV20-1 with TRBJ2-7; a possible D gene is TRBD2 (5 bases). Germline CDR1 and CDR2: DFQATT and SNEGSKA (reference sequence). The germline V and J ends were trimmed by 1 base and 3 bases, with 13 bases remaining between them. The CDR3 is 14 amino acids. The chain's CDR3 is CSARGLNLGYEQYF. In DNA, the CDR3 is TGCAGTGCTAGAGGACTAAACCTCGGCTACGAGCAGTACTTC.

This clonotype was observed many times. This rearrangement joins TRBV14 to TRBJ2-5, with D perhaps TRBD1 or TRBD2 (5 bases each). The CDR3 is made up of 15 amino acids. V was shortened by 1 base and J by 5 bases, with 14 bases between the two germline ends. In germline, CDR1 is SGHDN, CDR2 FVKESK. This CDR3 is CASSQAEGRRETQYF. In nucleotides, the CDR3 is TGTGCCAGCAGCCAAGCCGAGGGGCGAAGGGAGACCCAGTACTTC.

Ten or more counts support this clonotype. J is TRBJ2-7 and V is TRBV27, with 8 bases fitting TRBD1. The junction had 5 bases not matched to a gene; V was cut back by 10 bases and J by 3 bases. The germline V gene encodes CDR1 MNHEY and CDR2 SMNVEV (reference sequence). This CDR3 has 12 residues. DNA of the CDR3: TGTGCCACCCGGACAGGGTACTACGAGCAGTACTTC. Residues: CATRTGYYEQYF.

The chain combines TRBV4-3 with TRBJ1-2, with 7 positions matching TRBD1. Losses at the gene ends were 4 bases for V and 3 bases for J; bases not matched to a gene: 8. Germline lookup yields CDR1 LGHNA and CDR2 YSLEER. The CDR3 is 15 amino acids. The CDR3 sequence: CASSPWTGDHYGYTF. The CDR3 DNA follows: TGCGCCAGCAGCCCCTGGACAGGTGACCACTATGGCTACACCTTC.

Regarding this clonotype: Since a much larger clone is just one base distant, this may be a read error. The genes are TRBV3-1 and TRBJ2-5; 7 bases line up with TRBD1. This CDR3 comprises 15 residues. Germline CDR1 LGHDT, CDR2 YNNKEL (reference sequence). This CDR3 reads CASSQDPAGGETQHF. The CDR3 DNA follows: TGTGCCAGCAGCCAAGATCCGGCAGGGGGAGAGACCCAGCACTTC.

This chain joins TRBV19 and TRBJ1-1, with 12 bases matching TRBD1. Germline CDR1 and CDR2: LNHDA and SQIVND (reference sequence). This CDR3 region has 16 residues. J was trimmed by 4 bases and V by 3 bases; bases with no gene match: 6. The chain's CDR3 is CASSIGTGGISTEAFF. CDR3 bases: TGTGCCAGTAGTATCGGGACAGGGGGCATTAGCACTGAAGCTTTCTTT. The full variable domain, its missing parts supplied by reference TRBV19 and TRBJ1-1, is DGGITQSPKYLFRKEGQNVTLSCEQNLNHDAMYWYRQDPGQGLRLIYYSQIVNDFQKGDIAEGYSVSREKKESFPLTVTSAQKNPTAFYLCASSIGTGGISTEAFFGQGTRLTVV.

The V gene is TRBV6-2 or TRBV6-3, the J gene TRBJ2-1; D call uncertain. Germline values: CDR1 MNHEY, CDR2 SVGEGT. Trimming took off 11 bases at V and 8 bases at J, with 16 bases between the two ends. This CDR3 contains 12 residues. The CDR3 DNA sequence: TGTGCCGCAACGCCCGATAGGGATGAGCAGTTCTTC. As protein: CAATPDRDEQFF.

This clonotype was observed at least ten times. CDR3 protein: CASSVFSGISTDTQYF. The CDR3 nucleotides read TGTGCCAGCAGTGTTTTTAGCGGGATCAGCACAGATACGCAGTATTTT. The V call is TRBV6-1, the J call TRBJ2-3, with TRBD2 identical over 8 bases. V lost 4 bases to trimming and J lost 0 bases; unmatched junction nucleotides: 6. The CDR3 has 16 amino acids. Germline values: CDR1 MNHNS, CDR2 SASEGT.